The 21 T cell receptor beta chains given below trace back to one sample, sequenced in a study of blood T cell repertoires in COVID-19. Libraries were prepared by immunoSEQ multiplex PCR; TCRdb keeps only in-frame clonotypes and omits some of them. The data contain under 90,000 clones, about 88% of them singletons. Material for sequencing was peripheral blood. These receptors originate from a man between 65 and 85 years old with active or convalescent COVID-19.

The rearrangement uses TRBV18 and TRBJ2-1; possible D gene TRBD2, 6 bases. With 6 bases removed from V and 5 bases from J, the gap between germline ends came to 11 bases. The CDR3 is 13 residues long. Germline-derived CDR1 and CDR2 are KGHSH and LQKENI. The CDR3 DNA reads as TGTGCCAGCTCCCTGACTAGTAACAATGAGCAGTTCTTC. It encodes CASSLTSNNEQFF.

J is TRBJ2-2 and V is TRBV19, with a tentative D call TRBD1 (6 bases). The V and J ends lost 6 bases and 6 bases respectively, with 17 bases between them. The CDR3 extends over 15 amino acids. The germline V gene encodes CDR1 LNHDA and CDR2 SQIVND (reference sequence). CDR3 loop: CASRVDRMGAGELFF. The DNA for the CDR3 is TGTGCCAGTAGGGTCGACAGGATGGGAGCCGGGGAGCTGTTTTTT.

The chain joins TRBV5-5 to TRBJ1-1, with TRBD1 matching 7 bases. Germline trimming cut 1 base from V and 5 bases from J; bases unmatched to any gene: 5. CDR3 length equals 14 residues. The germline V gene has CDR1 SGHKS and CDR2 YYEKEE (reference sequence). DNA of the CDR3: TGTGCCAGCAGCTTGCAGGGGGGTTGGACTGAAGCTTTCTTT. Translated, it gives CASSLQGGWTEAFF.

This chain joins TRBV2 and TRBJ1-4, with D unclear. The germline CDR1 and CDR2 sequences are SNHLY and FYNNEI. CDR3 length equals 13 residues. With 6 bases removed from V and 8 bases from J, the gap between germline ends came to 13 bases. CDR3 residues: CASRVNREEKLFF. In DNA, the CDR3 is TGTGCCAGCAGGGTTAATCGTGAGGAAAAACTGTTTTTT.

The CDR3 DNA is TGCGCCAGCTGGAGTCCCCGGACTAGCGGGGGTCTTAGCACAGATACGCAGTATTTT. Amino acids: CASWSPRTSGGLSTDTQYF. This chain joins TRBV10-2 and TRBJ2-3; 13 nucleotides match TRBD2. CDR1 WSHSY and CDR2 SAAADI come from the germline V gene. The length of the CDR3 is 19 residues. The trim removed 8 bases at V and 0 bases at J, leaving 14 bases unmatched.

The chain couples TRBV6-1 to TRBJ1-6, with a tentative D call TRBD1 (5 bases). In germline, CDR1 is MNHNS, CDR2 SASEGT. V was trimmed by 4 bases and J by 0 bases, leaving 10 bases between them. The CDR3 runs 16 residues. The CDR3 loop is CASSVLGGSYNSPLHF. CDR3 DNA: TGTGCCAGCAGTGTTCTCGGGGGCTCCTATAATTCACCCCTCCACTTT.

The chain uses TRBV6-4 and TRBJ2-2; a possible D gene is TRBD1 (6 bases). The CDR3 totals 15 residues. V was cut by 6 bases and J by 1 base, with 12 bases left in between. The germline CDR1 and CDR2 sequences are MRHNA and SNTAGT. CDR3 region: CASSRDTMNTGELFF. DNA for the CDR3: TGTGCCAGCAGCCGGGACACAATGAACACCGGGGAGCTGTTTTTT.

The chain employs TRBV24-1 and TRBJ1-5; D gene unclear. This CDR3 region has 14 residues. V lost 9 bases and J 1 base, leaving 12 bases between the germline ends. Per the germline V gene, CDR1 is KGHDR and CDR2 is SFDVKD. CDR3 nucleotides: TGTGCCACCTCGGAGGGTGGGAGCAATCAGCCCCAGCATTTT. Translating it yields CATSEGGSNQPQHF.

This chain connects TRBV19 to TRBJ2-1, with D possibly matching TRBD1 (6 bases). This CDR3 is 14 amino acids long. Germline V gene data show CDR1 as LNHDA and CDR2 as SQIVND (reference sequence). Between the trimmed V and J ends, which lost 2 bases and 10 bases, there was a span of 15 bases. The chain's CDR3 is CASSITGRGREQFF. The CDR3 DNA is TGTGCCAGTAGTATAACGGGCAGGGGTCGCGAGCAGTTCTTC. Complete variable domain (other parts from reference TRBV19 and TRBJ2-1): DGGITQSPKYLFRKEGQNVTLSCEQNLNHDAMYWYRQDPGQGLRLIYYSQIVNDFQKGDIAEGYSVSREKKESFPLTVTSAQKNPTAFYLCASSITGRGREQFFGPGTRLTVL.

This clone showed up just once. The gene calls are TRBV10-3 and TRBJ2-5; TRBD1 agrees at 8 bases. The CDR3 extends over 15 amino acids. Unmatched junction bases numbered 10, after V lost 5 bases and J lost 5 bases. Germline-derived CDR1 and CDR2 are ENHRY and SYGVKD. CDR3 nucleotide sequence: TGTGCCATCAGTCCCCAGACAGGGGTTACCGAGACCCAGTACTTC. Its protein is CAISPQTGVTETQYF.

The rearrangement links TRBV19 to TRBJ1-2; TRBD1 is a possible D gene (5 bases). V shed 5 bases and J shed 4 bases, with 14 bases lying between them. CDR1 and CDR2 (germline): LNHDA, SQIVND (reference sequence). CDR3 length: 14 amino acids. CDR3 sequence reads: CASSWGSYLYGYTF. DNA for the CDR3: TGTGCCAGTAGTTGGGGCAGCTACCTCTATGGCTACACCTTC.

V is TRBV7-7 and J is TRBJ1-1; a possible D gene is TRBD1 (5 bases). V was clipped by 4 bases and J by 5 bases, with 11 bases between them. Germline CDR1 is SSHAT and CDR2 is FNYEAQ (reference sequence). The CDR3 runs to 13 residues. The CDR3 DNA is TGTGCCAGCAGCTCAGGGTTGGGGACTGAAGCTTTCTTT. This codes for CASSSGLGTEAFF.

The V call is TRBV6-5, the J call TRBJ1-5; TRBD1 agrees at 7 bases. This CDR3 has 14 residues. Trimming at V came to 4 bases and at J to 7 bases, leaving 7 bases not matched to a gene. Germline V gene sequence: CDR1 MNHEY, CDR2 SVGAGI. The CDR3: CASSFRQGGQPQHF. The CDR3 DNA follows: TGTGCCAGCAGTTTCCGACAGGGCGGCCAGCCCCAGCATTTT.

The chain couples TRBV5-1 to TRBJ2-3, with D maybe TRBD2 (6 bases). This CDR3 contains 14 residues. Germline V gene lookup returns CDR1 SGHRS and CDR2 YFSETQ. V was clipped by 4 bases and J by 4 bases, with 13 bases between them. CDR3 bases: TGCGCCAGCAGCCGGGACTCCTCCCCAGATACGCAGTATTTT. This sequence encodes CASSRDSSPDTQYF.

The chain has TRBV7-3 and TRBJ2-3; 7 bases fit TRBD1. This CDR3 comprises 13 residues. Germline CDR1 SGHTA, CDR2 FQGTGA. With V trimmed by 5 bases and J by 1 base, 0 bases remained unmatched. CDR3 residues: CASSDRGTDTQYF. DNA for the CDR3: TGTGCCAGCAGCGACAGGGGCACAGATACGCAGTATTTT. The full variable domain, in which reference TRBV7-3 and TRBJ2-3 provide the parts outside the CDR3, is GAGVSQTPSNKVTEKGKYVELRCDPISGHTALYWYRQSLGQGPEFLIYFQGTGAADDSGLPNDRFFAVRPEGSVSTLKIQRTERGDSAVYLCASSDRGTDTQYFGPGTRLTVL.

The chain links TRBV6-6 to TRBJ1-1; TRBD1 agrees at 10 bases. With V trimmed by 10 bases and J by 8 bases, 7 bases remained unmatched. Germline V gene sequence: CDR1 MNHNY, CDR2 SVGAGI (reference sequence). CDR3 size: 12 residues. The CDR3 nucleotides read TGTGCCACCACTCCGGGACAGGGGGAAGCTTTCTTT. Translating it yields CATTPGQGEAFF.

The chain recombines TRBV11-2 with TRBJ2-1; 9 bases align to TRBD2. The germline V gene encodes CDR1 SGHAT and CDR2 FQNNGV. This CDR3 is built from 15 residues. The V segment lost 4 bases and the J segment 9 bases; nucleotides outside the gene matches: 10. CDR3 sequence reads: CASSYLAGVPGEQFF. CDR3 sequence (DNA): TGTGCCAGCAGCTACTTAGCGGGAGTCCCAGGTGAGCAGTTCTTC. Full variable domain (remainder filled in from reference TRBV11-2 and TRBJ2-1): EAGVAQSPRYKIIEKRQSVAFWCNPISGHATLYWYQQILGQGPKLLIQFQNNGVVDDSQLPKDRFSAERLKGVDSTLKIQPAKLEDSAVYLCASSYLAGVPGEQFFGPGTRLTVL.

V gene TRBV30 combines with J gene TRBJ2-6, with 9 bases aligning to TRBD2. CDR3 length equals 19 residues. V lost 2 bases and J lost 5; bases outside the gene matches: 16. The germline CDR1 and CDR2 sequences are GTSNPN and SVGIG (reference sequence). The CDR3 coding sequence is TGTGCCTGGAGTTTCCGACCGGGACTAGCTGCCGGGCGGGCCAACGTCCTGACTTTC. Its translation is CAWSFRPGLAAGRANVLTF. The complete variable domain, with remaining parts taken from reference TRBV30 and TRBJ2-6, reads SQTIHQWPATLVQPVGSPLSLECTVEGTSNPNLYWYRQAAGRGLQLLFYSVGIGQISSEVPQNLSASRPQDRQFILSSKKLLLSDSGFYLCAWSFRPGLAAGRANVLTFGAGSRLTVL.

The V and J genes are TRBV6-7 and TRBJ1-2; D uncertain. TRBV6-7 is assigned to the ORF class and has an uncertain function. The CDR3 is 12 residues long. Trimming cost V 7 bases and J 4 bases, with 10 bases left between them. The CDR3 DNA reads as TGTGCCAGCATTTTTTATCTCTATGGCTACACCTTC. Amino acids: CASIFYLYGYTF.

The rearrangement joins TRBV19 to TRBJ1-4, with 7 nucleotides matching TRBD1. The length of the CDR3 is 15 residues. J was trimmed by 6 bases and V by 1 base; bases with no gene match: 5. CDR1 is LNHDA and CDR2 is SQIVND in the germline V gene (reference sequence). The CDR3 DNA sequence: TGTGCCAGTAGTATAGGTGGGACAGCAGATGAAAAACTGTTTTTT. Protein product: CASSIGGTADEKLFF. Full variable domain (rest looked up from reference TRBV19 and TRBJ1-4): DGGITQSPKYLFRKEGQNVTLSCEQNLNHDAMYWYRQDPGQGLRLIYYSQIVNDFQKGDIAEGYSVSREKKESFPLTVTSAQKNPTAFYLCASSIGGTADEKLFFGSGTQLSVL.

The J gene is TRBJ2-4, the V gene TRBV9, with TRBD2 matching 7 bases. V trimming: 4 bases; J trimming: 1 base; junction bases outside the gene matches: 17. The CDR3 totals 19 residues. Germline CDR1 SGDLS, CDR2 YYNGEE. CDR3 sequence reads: CASSLTSAGEEVAKNIQYF. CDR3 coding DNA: TGTGCCAGCAGCCTTACTAGCGCAGGAGAAGAAGTGGCCAAAAACATTCAGTACTTC. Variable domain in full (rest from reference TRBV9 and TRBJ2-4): DSGVTQTPKHLITATGQRVTLRCSPRSGDLSVYWYQQSLDQGLQFLIQYYNGEERAKGNILERFSAQQFPDLHSELNLSSLELGDSALYFCASSLTSAGEEVAKNIQYFGAGTRLSVL.